The clone carrying this T cell receptor beta chain has a count of ten or more. In building TCR beta libraries, iRepertoire HTBI primers were used together with Arm-PCR of CDR3 regions. The authors' processing: Sequenced samples collectively carried 62 TRBV and some 15 TRBJ segments. A single record per CDR3 protein comes from TCRdb applying MiXCR to the multiplex PCR reads. What appears here as the V and J calls and clone size reflects TCRdb's work, not the paper's. The sample yields about 540,000 distinct CDR3 sequences, about 14% seen once. This specimen belongs to a study of regulatory T cells in long-lasting Graves disease. The time point here: newly diagnosed GD, antithyroid drugs for less than 3 months. Following extraction of RNA from PBMCs, that RNA was used to make the TCR library. The CDR3 is made up of 13 amino acids. Between the trimmed V and J ends, which lost 3 bases and 6 bases, there was a span of 10 bases.

This same sample was also taken into another study, of T cells in Graves' hyperthyroidism and ophthalmopathy. Turning to that study: The hyperthyroidism patients had all been newly diagnosed, and their disease duration was under 2 months. Their ages ranged from 18 to 65 years. First-round RT-PCR with HTBI primers amplified the TCR CDR3 region.

This chain uses TRBV12-3 or TRBV12-4 with TRBJ2-3, with D unclear. The TCR sequence derives from a man aged 30 to 45 with Graves disease. The input for sequencing was peripheral blood mononuclear cells (PBMCs), taken at new diagnosis, from a patient treated with antithyroid drugs. The CDR3 loop is CASSLGVVDTQYF. The CDR3 nucleotides are TGTGCCAGCAGTTTGGGCGTCGTGGATACGCAGTATTTT.